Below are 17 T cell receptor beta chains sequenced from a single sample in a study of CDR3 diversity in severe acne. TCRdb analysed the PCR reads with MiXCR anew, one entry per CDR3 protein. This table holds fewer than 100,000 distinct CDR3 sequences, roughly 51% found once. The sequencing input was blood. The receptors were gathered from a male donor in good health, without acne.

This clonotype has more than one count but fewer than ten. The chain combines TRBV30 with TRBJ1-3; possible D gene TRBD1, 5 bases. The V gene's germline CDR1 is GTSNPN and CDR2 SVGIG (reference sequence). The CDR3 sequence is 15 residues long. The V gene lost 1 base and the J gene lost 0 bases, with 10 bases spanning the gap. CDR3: CAWSAWGHSGNTIYF. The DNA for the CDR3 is TGTGCCTGGAGTGCATGGGGCCACTCTGGAAACACCATATATTTT. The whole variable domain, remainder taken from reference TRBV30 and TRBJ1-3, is SQTIHQWPATLVQPVGSPLSLECTVEGTSNPNLYWYRQAAGRGLQLLFYSVGIGQISSEVPQNLSASRPQDRQFILSSKKLLLSDSGFYLCAWSAWGHSGNTIYFGEGSWLTVV.

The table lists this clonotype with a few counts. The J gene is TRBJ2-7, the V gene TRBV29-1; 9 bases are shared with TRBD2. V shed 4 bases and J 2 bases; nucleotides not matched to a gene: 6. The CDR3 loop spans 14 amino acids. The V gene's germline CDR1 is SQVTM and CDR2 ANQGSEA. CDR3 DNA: TGCAGCGTTGGGTGGACTAGCGATACCTACGAGCAGTACTTC. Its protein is CSVGWTSDTYEQYF.

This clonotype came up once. The CDR3 protein is CSAWATSGRSYEQYF. The DNA of the CDR3 is TGCAGTGCTTGGGCGACTAGCGGGAGGTCCTACGAGCAGTACTTC. The chain uses TRBV20-1 and TRBJ2-7, with 13 bases lining up with TRBD2. The CDR3 is 15 amino acids. V was clipped by 5 bases and J by 1 base; unmatched bases: 5. Germline CDR1 DFQATT, CDR2 SNEGSKA (reference sequence).

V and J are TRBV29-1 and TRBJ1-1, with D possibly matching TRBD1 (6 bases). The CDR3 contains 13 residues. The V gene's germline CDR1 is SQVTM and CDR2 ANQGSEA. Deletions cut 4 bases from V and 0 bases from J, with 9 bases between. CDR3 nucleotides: TGCAGCGTTGTCGGGACACTGAACACTGAAGCTTTCTTT. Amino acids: CSVVGTLNTEAFF.

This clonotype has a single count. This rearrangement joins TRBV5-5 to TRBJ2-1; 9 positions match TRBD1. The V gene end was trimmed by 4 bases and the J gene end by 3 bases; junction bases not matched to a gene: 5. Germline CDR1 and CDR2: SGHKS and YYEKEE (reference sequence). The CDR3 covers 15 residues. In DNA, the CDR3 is TGTGCCAGCAGCGGGCAGGACAGGGGCTACAATGAGCAGTTCTTC. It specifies CASSGQDRGYNEQFF.

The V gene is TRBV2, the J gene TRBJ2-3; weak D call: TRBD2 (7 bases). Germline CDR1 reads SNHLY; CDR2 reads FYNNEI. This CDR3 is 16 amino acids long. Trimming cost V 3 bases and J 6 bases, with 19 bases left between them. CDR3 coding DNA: TGTGCCAGCAGTGACAGTTTCGGGGGGCCGAAGGATACGCAGTATTTT. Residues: CASSDSFGGPKDTQYF.

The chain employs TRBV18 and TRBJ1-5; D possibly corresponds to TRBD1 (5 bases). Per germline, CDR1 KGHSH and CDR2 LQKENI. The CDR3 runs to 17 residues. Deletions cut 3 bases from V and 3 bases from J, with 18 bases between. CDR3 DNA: TGTGCCAGCTCACCGAGGGGACTCGGCGGATACAATCAGCCCCAGCATTTT. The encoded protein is CASSPRGLGGYNQPQHF. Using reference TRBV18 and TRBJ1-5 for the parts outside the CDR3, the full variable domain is NAGVMQNPRHLVRRRGQEARLRCSPMKGHSHVYWYRQLPEEGLKFMVYLQKENIIDESGMPKERFSAEFPKEGPSILRIQQVVRGDSAAYFCASSPRGLGGYNQPQHFGDGTRLSIL.

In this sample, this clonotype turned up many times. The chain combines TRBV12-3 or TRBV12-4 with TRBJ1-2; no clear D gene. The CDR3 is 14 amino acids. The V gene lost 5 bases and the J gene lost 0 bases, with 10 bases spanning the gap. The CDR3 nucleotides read TGTGCCAGCAGTCATGCGTCTACTAACTATGGCTACACCTTC. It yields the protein CASSHASTNYGYTF.

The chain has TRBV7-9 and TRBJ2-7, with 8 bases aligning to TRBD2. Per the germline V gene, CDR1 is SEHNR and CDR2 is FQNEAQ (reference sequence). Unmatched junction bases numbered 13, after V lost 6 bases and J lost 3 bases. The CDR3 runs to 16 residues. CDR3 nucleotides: TGTGCCAGCAGACCAGCGGGGGCGGGAGATGGCTACGAGCAGTACTTC. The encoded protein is CASRPAGAGDGYEQYF.

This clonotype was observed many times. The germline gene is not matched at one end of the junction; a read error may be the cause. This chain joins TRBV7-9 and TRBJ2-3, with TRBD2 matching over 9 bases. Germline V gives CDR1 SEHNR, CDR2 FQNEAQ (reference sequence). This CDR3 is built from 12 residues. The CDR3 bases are TGTGCCAGCAGCTTACGTGAGTCTAGCGGGACGTTT. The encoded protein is CASSLRESSGTF.

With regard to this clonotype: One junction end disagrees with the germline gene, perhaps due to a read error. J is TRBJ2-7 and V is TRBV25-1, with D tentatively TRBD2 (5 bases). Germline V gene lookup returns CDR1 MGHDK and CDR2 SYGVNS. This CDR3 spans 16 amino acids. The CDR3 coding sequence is TGTGCCAGCAGTGAATCGGGGATCTTTTCCACCGGGGAGCTGTACTTC. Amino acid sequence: CASSESGIFSTGELYF.

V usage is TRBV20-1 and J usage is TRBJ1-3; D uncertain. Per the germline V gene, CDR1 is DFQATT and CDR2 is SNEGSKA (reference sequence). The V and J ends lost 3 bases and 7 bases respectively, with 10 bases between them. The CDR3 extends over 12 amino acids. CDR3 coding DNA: TGCAGTGCTAGGACTAGCGGGAACACCATATATTTT. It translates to CSARTSGNTIYF.

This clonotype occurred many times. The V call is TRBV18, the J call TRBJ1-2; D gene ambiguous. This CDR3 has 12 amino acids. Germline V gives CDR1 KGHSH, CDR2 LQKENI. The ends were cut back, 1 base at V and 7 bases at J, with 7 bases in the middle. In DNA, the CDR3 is TGTGCCAGCTCACCACAGGACCGTGGCTACACCTTC. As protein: CASSPQDRGYTF. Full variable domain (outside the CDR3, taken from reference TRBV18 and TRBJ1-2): NAGVMQNPRHLVRRRGQEARLRCSPMKGHSHVYWYRQLPEEGLKFMVYLQKENIIDESGMPKERFSAEFPKEGPSILRIQQVVRGDSAAYFCASSPQDRGYTFGSGTRLTVV.

This chain's CDR3 is CASSQESTDTQYF. The CDR3 DNA reads as TGCGCCAGCAGCCAAGAGAGTACTGATACGCAGTATTTT. The chain recombines TRBV4-1 with TRBJ2-3; no clear D. V gave up 0 bases and J gave up 6 bases, with 7 bases separating them. From germline, CDR1 is MGHRA and CDR2 YSYEKL. CDR3 length: 13 amino acids.

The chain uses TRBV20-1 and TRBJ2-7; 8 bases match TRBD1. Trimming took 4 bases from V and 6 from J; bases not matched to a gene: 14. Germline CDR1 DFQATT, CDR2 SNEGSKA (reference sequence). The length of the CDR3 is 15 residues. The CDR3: CSATDYRQGRIEQYF. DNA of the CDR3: TGCAGTGCTACAGACTACCGACAGGGGAGGATCGAGCAGTACTTC.

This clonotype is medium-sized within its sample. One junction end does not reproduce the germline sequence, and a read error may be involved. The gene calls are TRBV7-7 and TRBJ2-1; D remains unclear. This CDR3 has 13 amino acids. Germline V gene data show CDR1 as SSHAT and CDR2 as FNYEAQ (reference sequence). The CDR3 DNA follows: TGTGCTAGCAGCTTATCTTACGGGAATGAGCAGTTCTTC. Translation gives CASSLSYGNEQFF.

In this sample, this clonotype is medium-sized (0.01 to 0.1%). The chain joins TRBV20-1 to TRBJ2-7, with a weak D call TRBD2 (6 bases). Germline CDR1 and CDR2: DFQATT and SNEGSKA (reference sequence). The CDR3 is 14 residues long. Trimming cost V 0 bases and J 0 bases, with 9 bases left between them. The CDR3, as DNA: TGCAGTGCTAGAGAGGAGGGGCTCTCCTACGAGCAGTACTTC. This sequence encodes CSAREEGLSYEQYF.